This section outlines one T cell receptor (beta chain) sequence together with its context. Its antigen is currently unknown. These data come from a study of blood T cells in healthy people across ages. The study, taken as a whole, reports: There was no known CMV status for donors, so expanded clonotype changes were possibly confounded.

For the second PCR, which ran for 7 to 11 cycles, a sample-barcoded 5' primer and a J-beta primer mix were used. TCRdb independently ran MiXCR on the 5' RACE reads; one entry per CDR3 protein. There are 980,000 or so distinct CDR3 sequences in the sample; around 48% occur only once, and roughly an eighth lies in the top ten. Input material: blood. The origin of this receptor is a man younger than 40 in good health.

DNA of the CDR3: TGTGCCAGCAGCGTCGCGCCCCAAGCGGGTTCCTACGAGCAGTACTTC. Translated, it gives CASSVAPQAGSYEQYF. The V call is TRBV9, the J call TRBJ2-7; tentative D call: TRBD2 (6 bases). The CDR3 loop spans 16 amino acids. Looked up from germline, CDR1 is SGDLS and CDR2 is YYNGEE. Trimming stripped 2 bases from V and 1 base from J, with 16 bases between.